This T cell receptor (beta chain) is from a study of PD-L1 blockade in urothelial cancer. The repertoire was sequenced with immunoSEQ multiplex PCR; TCRdb's copy has only in-frame clones and lacks some. The profile covers approximately 110,000 clones, with around 93% appearing a single time and more than 3% taken by the ten largest. As to time point: peripheral blood 6 weeks after treatment start. The V gene lost 5 bases and the J gene lost 3 bases, with 12 bases spanning the gap. Germline assignment: CDR1 GTSNPN and CDR2 SVGIG (reference sequence). This CDR3 is built from 13 residues. The input for sequencing was PBMCs, taken around atezolizumab (anti-PD-L1) treatment. The receptor comes from a man in his sixties with urothelial cancer. The rearrangement links TRBV30 to TRBJ2-3, with D possibly matching TRBD1 (6 bases). The CDR3 region has the DNA TGTGCCTGGGGCTTAGGGGGTACAGATACGCAGTATTTT. Amino acids: CAWGLGGTDTQYF.